This is a list of T cell receptor beta chains from one sample in a study of cytomegalovirus exposure and HLA in healthy donors. The method was immunoSEQ multiplex PCR; TCRdb's version includes in-frame clones alone and lacks a portion of them. The table counts tens of thousands of clones; 2.7% lies in the top ten. The sample comprised PBMCs. Receptor source: a man aged 35-49 years in good health and CMV-seronegative. Both conserved end residues are part of each CDR3. The D gene is left open where the match is weak.

J gene | CDR3 length | V gene | D gene | CDR3 protein
TRBJ1-5 | 14 | TRBV30 | TRBD1 | CAWGDRSEGQPQHF
TRBJ2-5 | 13 | TRBV2 | - | CASSEAPSATQYF
TRBJ2-3 | 15 | TRBV6-5 | TRBD2 | CASSRTSGTPDTQYF
TRBJ2-1 | 11 | TRBV29-1 | - | CSETRGNEQFF
TRBJ1-2 | 11 | TRBV30 | - | CASQDTAGYTF
TRBJ1-1 | 15 | TRBV6-1 | - | CASLKPGQMNTEAFF
TRBJ2-5 | 16 | TRBV4-2 | TRBD2 | CASSLTSGGAWETQYF
TRBJ1-6 | 14 | TRBV19 | TRBD1 | CASRHRDSDSPLHF
TRBJ1-6 | 14 | TRBV5-1 | - | CASSLRGNNSPLHF
TRBJ1-6 | 14 | TRBV30 | - | CAWGLENIASPLHF
TRBJ1-6 | 14 | TRBV11-2 | - | CASSSPGRYSPLHF
TRBJ1-4 | 14 | TRBV2 | - | CASSDARSNEKLFF
TRBJ2-2 | 15 | TRBV5-1 | - | CASSLGDTNTGELFF